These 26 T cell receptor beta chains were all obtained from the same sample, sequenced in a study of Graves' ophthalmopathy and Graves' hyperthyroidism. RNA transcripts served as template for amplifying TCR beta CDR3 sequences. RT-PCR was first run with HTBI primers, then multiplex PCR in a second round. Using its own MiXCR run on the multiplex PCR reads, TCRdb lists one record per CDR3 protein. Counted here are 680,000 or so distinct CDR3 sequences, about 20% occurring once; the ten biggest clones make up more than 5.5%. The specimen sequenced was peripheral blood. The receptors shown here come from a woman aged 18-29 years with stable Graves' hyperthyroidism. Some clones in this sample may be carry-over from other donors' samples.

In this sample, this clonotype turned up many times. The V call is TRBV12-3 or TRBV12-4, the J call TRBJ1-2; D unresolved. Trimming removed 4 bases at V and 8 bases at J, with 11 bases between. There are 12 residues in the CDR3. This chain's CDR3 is CASSYDPRGYTF. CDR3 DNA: TGTGCCAGCAGTTATGACCCGAGAGGCTACACCTTC.

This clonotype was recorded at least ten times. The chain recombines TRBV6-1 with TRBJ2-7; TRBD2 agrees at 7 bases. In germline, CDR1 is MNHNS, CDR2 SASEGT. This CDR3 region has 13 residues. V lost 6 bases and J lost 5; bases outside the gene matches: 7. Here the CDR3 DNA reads TGTGCCAGCAGCCCGACTAGCATCCACGAGCAGTACTTC. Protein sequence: CASSPTSIHEQYF.

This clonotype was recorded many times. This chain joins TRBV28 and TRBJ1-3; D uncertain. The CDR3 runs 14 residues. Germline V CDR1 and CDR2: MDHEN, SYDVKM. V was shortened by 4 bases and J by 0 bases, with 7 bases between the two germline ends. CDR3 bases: TGTGCCAGCAGTTCCGTCCCCTCTGGAAACACCATATATTTT. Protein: CASSSVPSGNTIYF.

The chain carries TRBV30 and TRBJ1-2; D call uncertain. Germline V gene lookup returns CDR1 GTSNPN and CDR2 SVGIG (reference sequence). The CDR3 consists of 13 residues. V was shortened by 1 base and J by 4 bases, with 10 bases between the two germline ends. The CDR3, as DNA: TGTGCCTGGAGTGCCGGCATCCCCTATGGCTACACCTTC. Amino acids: CAWSAGIPYGYTF.

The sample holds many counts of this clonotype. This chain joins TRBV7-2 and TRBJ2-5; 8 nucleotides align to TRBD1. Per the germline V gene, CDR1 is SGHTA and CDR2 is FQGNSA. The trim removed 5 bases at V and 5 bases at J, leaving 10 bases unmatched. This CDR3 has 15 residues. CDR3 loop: CASSRSGQGGETQYF. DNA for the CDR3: TGTGCCAGCAGCCGAAGCGGACAGGGTGGGGAGACCCAGTACTTC. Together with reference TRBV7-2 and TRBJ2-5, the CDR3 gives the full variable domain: GAGVSQSPSNKVTEKGKDVELRCDPISGHTALYWYRQSLGQGLEFLIYFQGNSAPDKSGLPSDRFSAERTGGSVSTLTIQRTQQEDSAVYLCASSRSGQGGETQYFGPGTRLLVL.

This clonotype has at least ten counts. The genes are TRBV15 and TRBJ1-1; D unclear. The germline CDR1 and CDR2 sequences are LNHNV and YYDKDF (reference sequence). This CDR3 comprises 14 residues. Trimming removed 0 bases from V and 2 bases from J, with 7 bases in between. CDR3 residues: CATSRDIENTEAFF. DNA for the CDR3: TGTGCCACCAGCAGAGATATAGAAAACACTGAAGCTTTCTTT.

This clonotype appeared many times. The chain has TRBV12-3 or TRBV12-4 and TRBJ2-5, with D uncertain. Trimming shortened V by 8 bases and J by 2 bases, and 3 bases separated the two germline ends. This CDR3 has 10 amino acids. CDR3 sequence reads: CASAQETQYF. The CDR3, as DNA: TGTGCCAGCGCGCAAGAGACCCAGTACTTC.

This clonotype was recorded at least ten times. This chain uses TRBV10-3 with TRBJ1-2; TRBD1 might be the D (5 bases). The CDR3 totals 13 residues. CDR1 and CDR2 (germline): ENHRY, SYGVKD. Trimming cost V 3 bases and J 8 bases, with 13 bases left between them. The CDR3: CAISDTGTPGYTF. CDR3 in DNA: TGTGCCATCAGTGACACAGGAACCCCCGGCTACACCTTC.

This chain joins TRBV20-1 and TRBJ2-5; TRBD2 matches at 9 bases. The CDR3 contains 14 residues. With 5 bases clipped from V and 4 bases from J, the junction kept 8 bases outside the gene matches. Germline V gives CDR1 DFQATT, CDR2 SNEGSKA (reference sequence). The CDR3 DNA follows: TGCAGTGCTGAACGTAGCGGGAGCGGAGAGACCCAGTACTTC. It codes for CSAERSGSGETQYF.

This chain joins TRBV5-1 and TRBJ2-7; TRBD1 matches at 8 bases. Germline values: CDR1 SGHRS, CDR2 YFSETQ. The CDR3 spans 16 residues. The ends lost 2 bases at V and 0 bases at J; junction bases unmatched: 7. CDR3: CASSLPRDRSSYEQYF. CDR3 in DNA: TGCGCCAGCAGCTTACCTCGGGACAGGAGCTCCTACGAGCAGTACTTC.

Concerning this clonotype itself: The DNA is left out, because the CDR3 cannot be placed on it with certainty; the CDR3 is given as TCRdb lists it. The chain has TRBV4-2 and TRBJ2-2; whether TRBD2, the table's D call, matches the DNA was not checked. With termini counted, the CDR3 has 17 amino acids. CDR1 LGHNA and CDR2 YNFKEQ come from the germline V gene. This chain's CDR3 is CASSTSVLAGDTGELFF.

The CDR3 nucleotides read TGTGCCAGCAGTGCGGGCCCTGGGGAGACCCAGTACTTC. Its protein product is CASSAGPGETQYF. The V call is TRBV6-1, the J call TRBJ2-5; D uncertain. This CDR3 is 13 amino acids long. The ends were cut back, 4 bases at V and 5 bases at J, with 11 bases in the middle. Germline assignment: CDR1 MNHNS and CDR2 SASEGT.

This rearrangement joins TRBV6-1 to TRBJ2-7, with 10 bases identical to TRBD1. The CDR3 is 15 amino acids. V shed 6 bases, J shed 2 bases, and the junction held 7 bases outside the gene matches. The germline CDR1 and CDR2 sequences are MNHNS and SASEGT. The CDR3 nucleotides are TGTGCCAGCAGCCTGACAGGGGGCAACGCCTACGAGCAGTACTTC. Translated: CASSLTGGNAYEQYF.

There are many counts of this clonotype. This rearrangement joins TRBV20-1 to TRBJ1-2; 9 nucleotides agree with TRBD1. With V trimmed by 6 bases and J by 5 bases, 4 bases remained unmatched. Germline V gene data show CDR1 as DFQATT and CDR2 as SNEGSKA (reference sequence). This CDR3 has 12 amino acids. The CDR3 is CSAPGQGYGYTF. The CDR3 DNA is TGCAGTGCACCCGGACAGGGGTATGGCTACACCTTC.

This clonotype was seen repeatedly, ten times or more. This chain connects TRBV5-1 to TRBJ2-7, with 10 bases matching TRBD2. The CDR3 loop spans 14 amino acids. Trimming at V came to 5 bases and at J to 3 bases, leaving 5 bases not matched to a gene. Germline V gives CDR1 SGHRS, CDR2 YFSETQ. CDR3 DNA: TGCGCCAGCAGTTCGGGACTAGCGATCTACGAGCAGTACTTC. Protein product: CASSSGLAIYEQYF.

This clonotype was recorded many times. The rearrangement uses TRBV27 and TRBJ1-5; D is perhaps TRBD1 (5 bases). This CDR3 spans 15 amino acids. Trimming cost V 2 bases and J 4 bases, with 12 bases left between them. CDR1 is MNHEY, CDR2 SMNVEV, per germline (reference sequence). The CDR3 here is CASSLGSGRNQPQHF. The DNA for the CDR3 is TGTGCCAGCAGTTTAGGGTCAGGGCGGAATCAGCCCCAGCATTTT.

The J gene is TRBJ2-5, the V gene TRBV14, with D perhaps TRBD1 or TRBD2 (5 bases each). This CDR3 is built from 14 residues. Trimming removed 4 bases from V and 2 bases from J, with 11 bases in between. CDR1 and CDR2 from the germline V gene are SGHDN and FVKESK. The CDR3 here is CASSPRGPQETQYF. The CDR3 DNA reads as TGTGCCAGCAGCCCGAGGGGCCCTCAAGAGACCCAGTACTTC.

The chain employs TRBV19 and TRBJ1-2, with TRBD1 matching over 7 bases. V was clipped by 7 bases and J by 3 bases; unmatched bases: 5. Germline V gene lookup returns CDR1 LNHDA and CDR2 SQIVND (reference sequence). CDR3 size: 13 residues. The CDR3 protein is CASTPDRDYGYTF. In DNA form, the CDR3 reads TGTGCCAGTACCCCCGACAGGGACTATGGCTACACCTTC. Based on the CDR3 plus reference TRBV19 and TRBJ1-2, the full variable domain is DGGITQSPKYLFRKEGQNVTLSCEQNLNHDAMYWYRQDPGQGLRLIYYSQIVNDFQKGDIAEGYSVSREKKESFPLTVTSAQKNPTAFYLCASTPDRDYGYTFGSGTRLTVV.

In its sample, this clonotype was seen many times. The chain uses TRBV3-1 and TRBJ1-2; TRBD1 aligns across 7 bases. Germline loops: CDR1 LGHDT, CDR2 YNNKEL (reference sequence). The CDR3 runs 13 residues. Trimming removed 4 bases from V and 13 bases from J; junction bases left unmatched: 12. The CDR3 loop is CASSPIPGQLSTF. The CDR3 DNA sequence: TGTGCCAGCAGCCCCATCCCGGGACAGCTATCCACCTTC.

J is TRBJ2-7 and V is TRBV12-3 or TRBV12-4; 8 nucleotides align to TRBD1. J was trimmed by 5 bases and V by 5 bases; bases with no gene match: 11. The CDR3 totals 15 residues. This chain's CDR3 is CASSHTDRGVHEQYF. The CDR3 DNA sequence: TGTGCCAGCAGTCACACCGACAGGGGAGTCCACGAGCAGTACTTC.

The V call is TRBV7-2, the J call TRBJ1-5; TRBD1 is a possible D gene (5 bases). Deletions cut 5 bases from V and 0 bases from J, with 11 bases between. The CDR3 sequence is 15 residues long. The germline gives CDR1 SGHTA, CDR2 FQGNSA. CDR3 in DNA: TGTGCCAGCAGCCCCGAGAGGGGTAGCAATCAGCCCCAGCATTTT. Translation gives CASSPERGSNQPQHF.

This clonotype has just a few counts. The CDR3 DNA sequence: TGTGCCAGCAGTTACCTGGAGGGGTATAGCGGGTACTCCTACGAGCAGTACTTC. Protein: CASSYLEGYSGYSYEQYF. The J gene is TRBJ2-7, the V gene TRBV6-2 or TRBV6-3, with 7 bases that match TRBD2. The length of the CDR3 is 18 residues. With V trimmed by 2 bases and J by 0 bases, 13 bases remained unmatched. Germline V gives CDR1 MNHEY, CDR2 SVGEGT.

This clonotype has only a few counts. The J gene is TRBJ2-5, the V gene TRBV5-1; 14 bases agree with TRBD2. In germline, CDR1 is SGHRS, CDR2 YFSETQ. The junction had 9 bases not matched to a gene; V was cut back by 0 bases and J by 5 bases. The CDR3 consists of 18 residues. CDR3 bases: TGCGCCAGCAGCTTGGGACTAGCGGGGGGGTCCTTAGTGGAGACCCAGTACTTC. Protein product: CASSLGLAGGSLVETQYF.

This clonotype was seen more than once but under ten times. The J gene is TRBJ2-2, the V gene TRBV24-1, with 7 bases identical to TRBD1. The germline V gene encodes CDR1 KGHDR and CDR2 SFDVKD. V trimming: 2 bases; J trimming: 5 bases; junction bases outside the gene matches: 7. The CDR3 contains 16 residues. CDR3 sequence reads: CATSDSWTGETGELFF. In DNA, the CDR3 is TGTGCCACCAGTGATTCGTGGACAGGCGAAACCGGGGAGCTGTTTTTT.

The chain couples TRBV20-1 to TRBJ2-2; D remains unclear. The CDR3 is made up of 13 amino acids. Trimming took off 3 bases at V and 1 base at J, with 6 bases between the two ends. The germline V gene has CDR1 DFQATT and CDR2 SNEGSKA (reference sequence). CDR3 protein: CSARAVNTGELFF. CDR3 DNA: TGCAGTGCTAGGGCGGTGAACACCGGGGAGCTGTTTTTT.

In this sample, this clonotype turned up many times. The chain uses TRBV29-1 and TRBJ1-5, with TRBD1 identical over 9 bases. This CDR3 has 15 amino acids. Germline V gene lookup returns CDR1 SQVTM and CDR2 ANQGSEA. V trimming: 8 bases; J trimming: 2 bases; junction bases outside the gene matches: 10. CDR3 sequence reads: CSPRTGEIGNQPQHF. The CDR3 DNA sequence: TGCAGCCCGCGGACAGGGGAGATCGGCAATCAGCCCCAGCATTTT.